The present TCR beta chain was sequenced within a study of identical twins. The study, taken as a whole, reports: Whereas memory repertoires showed no such difference, abundant cord blood beta clonotypes carried fewer insertions.

Details on this clonotype: Its antigen is still unknown.

The germline gives CDR1 MNHNS, CDR2 SASEGT. The CDR3 is 16 residues long. The V and J ends lost 5 bases and 3 bases, in that order; junction bases with no gene match: 12. After template switching added a universal primer site, the resulting cDNA carried unique molecular identifiers. Via MiXCR, TCRdb re-called the 5' RACE reads, giving one row per CDR3 protein. The sample consists of 750,000 to 950,000 distinct CDR3 sequences, 9% to 15% of them appearing once. Another study also made use of these data, one on yellow fever vaccine responses in identical twins.

The chain joins TRBV6-1 to TRBJ2-5, with 7 bases lining up with TRBD1. The clonotype originates from a woman aged 18-29 years in good health. The material sequenced was PBMCs. CDR3 DNA: TGTGCCAGCAGTCGATCCCGGGACAGCCGGGAAGAGACCCAGTACTTC. Residues: CASSRSRDSREETQYF.